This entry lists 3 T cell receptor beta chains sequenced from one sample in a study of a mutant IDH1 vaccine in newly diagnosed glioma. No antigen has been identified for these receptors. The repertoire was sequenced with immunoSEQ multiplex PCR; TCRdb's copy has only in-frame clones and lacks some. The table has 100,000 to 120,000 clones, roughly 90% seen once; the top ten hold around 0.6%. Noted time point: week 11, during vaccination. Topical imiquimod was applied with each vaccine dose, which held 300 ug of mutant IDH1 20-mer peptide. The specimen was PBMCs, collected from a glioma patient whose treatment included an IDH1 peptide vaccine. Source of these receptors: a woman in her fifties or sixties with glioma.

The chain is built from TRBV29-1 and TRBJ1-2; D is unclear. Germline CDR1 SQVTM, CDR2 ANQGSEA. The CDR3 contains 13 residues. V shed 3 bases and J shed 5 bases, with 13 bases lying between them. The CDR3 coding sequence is TGCAGCGTTGATTTCTCAGGCCCATATGGCTACACCTTC. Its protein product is CSVDFSGPYGYTF. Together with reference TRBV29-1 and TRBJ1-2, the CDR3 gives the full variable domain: SAVISQKPSRDICQRGTSLTIQCQVDSQVTMMFWYRQQPGQSLTLIATANQGSEATYESGFVIDKFPISRPNLTFSTLTVSNMSPEDSSIYLCSVDFSGPYGYTFGSGTRLTVV.

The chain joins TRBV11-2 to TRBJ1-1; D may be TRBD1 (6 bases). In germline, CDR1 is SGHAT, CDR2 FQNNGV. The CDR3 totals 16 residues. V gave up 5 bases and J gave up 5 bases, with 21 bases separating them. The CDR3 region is CASSPGRGGSVTEAFF. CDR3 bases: TGTGCCAGCAGCCCGGGAAGAGGGGGGAGTGTGACTGAAGCTTTCTTT.

CDR3 amino acids: CASSSGTGTHSYEQYF. The CDR3 region has the DNA TGTGCCAGCAGTTCCGGGACAGGCACTCACTCCTACGAGCAGTACTTC. This sequence joins TRBV6-5 and TRBJ2-7; TRBD1 matches 8 bases. Germline CDR1 and CDR2: MNHEY and SVGAGI. The V and J ends lost 4 bases and 0 bases, in that order; junction bases with no gene match: 8. The CDR3 length is 16 residues.